This entry describes one TCR beta chain. This entry comes from a study of cytomegalovirus exposure and HLA in healthy donors. Germline CDR1 MNHNY, CDR2 SVGAGI (reference sequence). Trimming shortened V by 2 bases and J by 7 bases, and 11 bases separated the two germline ends. The length of the CDR3 is 14 residues. Both 60 Vbeta primers and 13 Jbeta primers went into the PCR. Profiled with immunoSEQ multiplex PCR; TCRdb holds only in-frame clones, not every one. This table holds approximately 150,000 clones, 83% found once. This receptor was obtained from a man aged 50 to 60 in good health and CMV-seropositive. Sequenced: PBMCs. The chain employs TRBV6-6 and TRBJ1-4; possibly TRBD1 for D (5 bases). The CDR3 nucleotides are TGTGCCAGCAGTTACGGTGCGGGGGGTGAAAAACTGTTTTTT. As protein: CASSYGAGGEKLFF.